This T cell receptor (beta chain) was captured by sequencing in a study of T cells in Graves' hyperthyroidism and ophthalmopathy (dated by TCRdb to about 2019). A note on the overall study: Peripheral blood was sampled at the time of initial diagnosis, prior to any treatment. In addition, the study compared T-cell repertoires in thyroid tissue and in blood from several Graves' hyperthyroidism patients. The 95 to 100 discovery patients were randomly split 7:3 into training and test sets. According to the paper, TCR Vbeta CDR3 sequencing was carried out on about 140 peripheral blood samples, which came from fewer than 50 ophthalmopathy, under 80 hyperthyroidism and approximately 17 progressor patients. After sampling, hyperthyroidism patients received methimazole starting at 30 mg daily, and ophthalmopathy patients received high-dose intravenous methylprednisolone. To identify TCR V-J signatures that set the groups apart, the researchers used a discovery cohort of more than 95 patients, made up of 40 to 45 with Graves' ophthalmopathy and some 56 with stable Graves' hyperthyroidism. Prospective prediction of ophthalmopathy was tested in an independent validation cohort consisting of roughly 19 hyperthyroidism patients and over 15 patients who later progressed to ophthalmopathy. Broader findings and caveats from the paper: No statistical method was used to set the sample size in advance, and investigators knew the group allocation. Blood samples also contained most of the expanded thyroid clonotypes (frequency above 0.001), which suggests that blood repertoires may reflect thyroid immune responses. In validation, progression to ophthalmopathy was predicted by the model with roughly 69% sensitivity and 72.22% specificity, a median of 6.5 months before onset. Ophthalmopathy was separated from stable hyperthyroidism by a 13 V-J signature model, with over 85% sensitivity and approximately 84% specificity obtained in cross-validation and 80%/75% obtained in testing.

The CDR3 contains 15 residues, cysteine and phenylalanine counted. Only CDR3 DNA remains: 45 bases, in frame from the first base. The junction carries 17 bases between V and J, which are trimmed by 3 bases and 7 bases respectively. CDR1 SGDLS and CDR2 YYNGEE were looked up in the germline V gene. The TCR beta CDR3 regions were amplified from the RNA transcripts. For the first round of RT-PCR on the TCR CDR3, the HTBI primer set was used together with the Qiagen OneStep RT-PCR kit. Libraries were constructed in a second round of multiplex PCR, after which size selection and purification were carried out. The libraries were sequenced on an Illumina HiSeq2000 using paired-end 100 bp reads. The source study handled its data this way. SOAPnuke was used to process the raw data, removing reads that contained adapters or uncalled bases, had a mean Phred below 15, or lacked an exact match to the constant primer or identifier. High-quality paired reads were merged using COPE v1.2.5, and each unique nucleotide sequence was defined as a clonotype. MiTCR v1.1 was used to align clonotypes to the IMGT TRBV, TRBD and TRBJ reference segments. Analysis was restricted to V-J combinations with a frequency above 0.0001, which covered 99% to 99.2% of repertoires. A TCS score was defined as the ratio of F50 (clonal expansion) to E x V (chaos), with BLOSUM62-based TCRdist applied between CDR3 peptides within each V-J. Welch's t-statistics and random forest reduced around 510 V-J features to under 15, which were used in a naive Bayes classifier (R e1071). TCRdb reworked the public reads: Q25 trimming with fastp, MiXCR clone assembly, productive beta chains retained. Merged by CDR3 protein, the rows form single entries marked with the most common genes and DNA. The V and J calls, along with clone size, are taken from TCRdb and not from the paper's own processing. This sample gives around 380,000 distinct CDR3 sequences in total; approximately 13% of them show up just once. The leading ten clones occupy less than 25% of the sample.

Hyperthyroidism patients were aged 18 to 65 years and newly diagnosed, with disease duration of less than 2 months. Patients with uncontrolled infections, other autoimmune diseases, pregnancy or lactation were excluded. Diagnoses were established on the basis of clinical symptoms, serum thyroxine and TRAb, thyroid ultrasound, and orbital computed tomography. Blood from progressor patients was drawn when they were first diagnosed with hyperthyroidism, before any ophthalmopathy symptoms appeared. PBMCs were separated from roughly 9.6 ml of fresh peripheral blood using Ficoll-Paque density gradient centrifugation. Progressor patients were initially diagnosed with Graves' hyperthyroidism and developed ophthalmopathy during follow-up. Total RNA was extracted with Trizol reagent, and quality was checked on an Agilent 2100 Bioanalyzer. Notes on this clonotype: What antigen it recognizes has not been identified. No base qualities exist here, and no much larger clone lies one base off it.

The chain is assembled from TRBV9 and TRBJ1-5, with TRBD1 perhaps the D gene, on 6 matching bases. The material sequenced was blood. This TCR was sampled from a young man with Graves' hyperthyroidism that later progressed to Graves' ophthalmopathy. Read as DNA, the sequence is TGTGCCAGCAGCGAGGGGGGGGGGGCCGGGCAGCCCCAGCATTTT. It specifies CASSEGGGAGQPQHF.